One and the same sample provided the 7 T cell receptor beta chains below, sequenced in a study of CD8+ T cells in alopecia areata (dated by TCRdb to the late 2010s). Library generation was performed with the immunoSEQ multiplex PCR assay. To provide template for TCR sequencing, every sample had RNA extracted and reverse transcribed into cDNA. The immuneACCESS repertoire file appears here via TCRdb, limited to in-frame rearrangements. These files lack a portion of the clones; in checked studies, under half of the deficit traces to unresolved V genes, and the cause of the others is not known. In all, the sample holds around 7,000 clones, and approximately 70% of those were seen once. The ten largest clones add up to roughly 21% of the sample. Taken with the paper, the label for time point translates to: baseline before oral tofacitinib. Lesional scalp punch biopsies and peripheral blood were obtained from alopecia areata patients.

The source was skin, collected at week 0. The receptors stem from a human donor with alopecia areata.

This clone was recorded a few times. The V gene is TRBV7-4, the J gene TRBJ1-2; 8 bases agree with TRBD1. The V gene end was trimmed by 5 bases and the J gene end by 7 bases; junction bases not matched to a gene: 6. The germline V gene has CDR1 SGHVT and CDR2 SQSDAQ. This CDR3 has 13 residues. The CDR3, as DNA: TGTGCCAGCAGCCCCAGGGACAGGCGTGGCTACACCTTC. Translated: CASSPRDRRGYTF.

The chain joins TRBV11-3 to TRBJ2-5, with 9 bases that match TRBD2. V shed 0 bases, J shed 3 bases, and the junction held 5 bases outside the gene matches. This CDR3 has 16 amino acids. The germline V gene encodes CDR1 SGHNT and CDR2 YENEEA. Here the CDR3 reads CASSLERGGRKETQYF. CDR3 in DNA: TGTGCCAGCAGCTTAGAGCGGGGGGGCCGAAAAGAGACCCAGTACTTC.

The rearrangement joins TRBV7-2 to TRBJ2-1; a possible D gene is TRBD2 (5 bases). The CDR3 covers 16 residues. CDR1 is SGHTA, CDR2 FQGNSA, per germline. Trimming stripped 6 bases from V and 0 bases from J, with 15 bases between. The CDR3, as DNA: TGTGCCAGCAGGCGGGCGGGTGGCAGCTCCTACAATGAGCAGTTCTTC. Amino acid sequence: CASRRAGGSSYNEQFF.

The rearrangement uses TRBV15 and TRBJ2-7; 9 bases match TRBD1. The V and J ends lost 4 bases and 3 bases, in that order; junction bases with no gene match: 4. Germline V gene lookup returns CDR1 LNHNV and CDR2 YYDKDF (reference sequence). The CDR3 has 14 residues. DNA of the CDR3: TGTGCCACCAGCACGGGACAGGGCTTCTACGAGCAGTACTTC. Translating it yields CATSTGQGFYEQYF. Full variable domain (rest looked up from reference TRBV15 and TRBJ2-7): DAMVIQNPRYQVTQFGKPVTLSCSQTLNHNVMYWYQQKSSQAPKLLFHYYDKDFNNEADTPDNFQSRRPNTSFCFLDIRSPGLGDTAMYLCATSTGQGFYEQYFGPGTRLTVT.

V is TRBV19 and J is TRBJ1-5, with 8 bases aligning to TRBD1. This CDR3 region has 15 residues. Germline CDR1 LNHDA, CDR2 SQIVND (reference sequence). V gave up 7 bases and J gave up 0 bases; unmatched junction bases: 5. CDR3 coding DNA: TGTGCCAGTACTTCGACAGGGGATAGCAATCAGCCCCAGCATTTT. Amino acids: CASTSTGDSNQPQHF.

CDR3 nucleotide sequence: TGTGCCATCAGTGAGTCTAGGTCAGAGTGGGAGACCCAGTACTTC. Protein product: CAISESRSEWETQYF. The chain links TRBV10-3 to TRBJ2-5; no reliable D call. Trimming cost V 0 bases and J 5 bases, with 13 bases left between them. Germline loops: CDR1 ENHRY, CDR2 SYGVKD. The CDR3 is 15 amino acids.

The J gene is TRBJ1-2, the V gene TRBV25-1; 7 nucleotides align to TRBD1. V shed 6 bases, J shed 6 bases, and the junction held 7 bases outside the gene matches. CDR1 is MGHDK, CDR2 SYGVNS, per germline. CDR3 length: 13 residues. In nucleotides, the CDR3 is TGTGCCAGCAGAGACCAGGGGGTCCATGGCTACACCTTC. It is translated as CASRDQGVHGYTF.